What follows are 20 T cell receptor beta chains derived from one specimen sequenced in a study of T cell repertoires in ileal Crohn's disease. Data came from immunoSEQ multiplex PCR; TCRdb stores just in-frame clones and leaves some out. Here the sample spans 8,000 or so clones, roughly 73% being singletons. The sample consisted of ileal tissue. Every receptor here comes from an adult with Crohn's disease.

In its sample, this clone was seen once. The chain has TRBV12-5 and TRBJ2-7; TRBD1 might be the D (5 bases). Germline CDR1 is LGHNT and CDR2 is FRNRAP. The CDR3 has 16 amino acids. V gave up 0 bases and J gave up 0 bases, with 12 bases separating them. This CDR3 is CASGLVTGSSSYEQYF. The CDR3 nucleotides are TGTGCTAGTGGTTTGGTAACAGGATCATCCTCCTACGAGCAGTACTTC.

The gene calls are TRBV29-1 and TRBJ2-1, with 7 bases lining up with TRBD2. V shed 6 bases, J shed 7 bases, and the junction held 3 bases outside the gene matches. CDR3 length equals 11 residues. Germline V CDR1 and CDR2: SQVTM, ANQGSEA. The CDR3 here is CSVGGGNEQFF. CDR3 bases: TGCAGCGTGGGGGGGGGAAATGAGCAGTTCTTC.

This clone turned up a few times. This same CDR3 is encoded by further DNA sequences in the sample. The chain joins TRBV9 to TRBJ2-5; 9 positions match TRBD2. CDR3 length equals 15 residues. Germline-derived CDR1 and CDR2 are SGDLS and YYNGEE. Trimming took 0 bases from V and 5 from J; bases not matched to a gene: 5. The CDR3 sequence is CASSVGERGVETQYF. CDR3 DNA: TGTGCCAGCAGCGTAGGGGAGCGGGGGGTGGAGACCCAGTACTTC.

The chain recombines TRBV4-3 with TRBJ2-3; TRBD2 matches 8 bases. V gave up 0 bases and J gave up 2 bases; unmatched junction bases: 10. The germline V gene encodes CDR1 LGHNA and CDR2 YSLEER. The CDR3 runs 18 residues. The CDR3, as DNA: TGCGCCAGCAGCCAAGACGTGTACGGGGGGGGCCCCACAGATACGCAGTATTTT. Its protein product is CASSQDVYGGGPTDTQYF.

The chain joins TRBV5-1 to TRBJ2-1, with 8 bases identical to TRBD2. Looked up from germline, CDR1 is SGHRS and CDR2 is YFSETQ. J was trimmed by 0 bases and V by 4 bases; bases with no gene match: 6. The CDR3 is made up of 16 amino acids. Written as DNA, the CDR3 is TGCGCCAGCAGCGGGGGCGGGGGGAGCTCCTACAATGAGCAGTTCTTC. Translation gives CASSGGGGSSYNEQFF.

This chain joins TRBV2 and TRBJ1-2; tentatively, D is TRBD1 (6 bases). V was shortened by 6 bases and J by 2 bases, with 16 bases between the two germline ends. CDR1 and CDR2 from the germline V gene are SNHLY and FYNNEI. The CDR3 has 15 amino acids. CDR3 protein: CASRERGFINYGYTF. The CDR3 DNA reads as TGTGCCAGCAGGGAAAGGGGGTTCATCAACTATGGCTACACCTTC. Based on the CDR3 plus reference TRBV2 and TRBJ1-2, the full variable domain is EPEVTQTPSHQVTQMGQEVILRCVPISNHLYFYWYRQILGQKVEFLVSFYNNEISEKSEIFDDQFSVERPDGSNFTLKIRSTKLEDSAMYFCASRERGFINYGYTFGSGTRLTVV.

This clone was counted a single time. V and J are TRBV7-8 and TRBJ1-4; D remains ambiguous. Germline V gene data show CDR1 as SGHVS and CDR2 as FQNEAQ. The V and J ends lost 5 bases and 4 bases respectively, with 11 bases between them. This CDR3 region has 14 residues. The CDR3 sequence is CASSANSFNEKLFF. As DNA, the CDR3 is TGTGCCAGCAGCGCTAACAGTTTTAATGAAAAACTGTTTTTT.

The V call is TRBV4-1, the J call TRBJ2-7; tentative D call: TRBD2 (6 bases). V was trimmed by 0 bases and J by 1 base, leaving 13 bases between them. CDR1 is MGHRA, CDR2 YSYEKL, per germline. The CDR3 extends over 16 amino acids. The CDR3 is CASSQDFPGGSYEQYF. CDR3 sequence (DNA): TGCGCCAGCAGCCAAGATTTCCCCGGGGGTTCCTACGAGCAGTACTTC.

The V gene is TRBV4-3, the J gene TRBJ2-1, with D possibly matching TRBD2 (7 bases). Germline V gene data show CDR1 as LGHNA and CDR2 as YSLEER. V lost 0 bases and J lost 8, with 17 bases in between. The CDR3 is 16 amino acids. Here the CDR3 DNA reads TGCGCCAGCAGCCAAGAATGGCGGGGGCTCGTCCATGAGCAGTTCTTC. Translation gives CASSQEWRGLVHEQFF.

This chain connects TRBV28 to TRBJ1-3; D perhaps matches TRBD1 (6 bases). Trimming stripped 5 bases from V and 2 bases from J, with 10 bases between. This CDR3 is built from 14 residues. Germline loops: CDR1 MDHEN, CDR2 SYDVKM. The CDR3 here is CASSLGHPGNTIYF. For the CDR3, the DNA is TGTGCCAGCAGTCTGGGACACCCTGGAAACACCATATATTTT.

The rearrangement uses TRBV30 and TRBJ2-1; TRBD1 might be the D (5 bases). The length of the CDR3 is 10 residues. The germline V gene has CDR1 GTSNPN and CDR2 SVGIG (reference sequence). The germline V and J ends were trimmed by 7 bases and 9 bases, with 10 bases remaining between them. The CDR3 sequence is CASGHPEQFF. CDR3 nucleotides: TGTGCCTCCGGACATCCTGAGCAGTTCTTC.

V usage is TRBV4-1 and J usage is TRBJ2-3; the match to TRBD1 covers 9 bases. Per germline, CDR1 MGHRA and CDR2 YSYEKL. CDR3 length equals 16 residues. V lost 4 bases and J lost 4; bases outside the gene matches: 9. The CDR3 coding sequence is TGCGCCAGCAGCCCTGGGACAGGGAGTGGTGCAGATACGCAGTATTTT. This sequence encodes CASSPGTGSGADTQYF.

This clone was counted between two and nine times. CDR3 protein: CATSRDRGQPQHF. As DNA, the CDR3 is TGTGCCACCAGCAGGGACAGGGGTCAGCCCCAGCATTTT. This chain links TRBV15 with TRBJ1-5; 9 nucleotides match TRBD1. Trimming cost V 3 bases and J 6 bases; bases outside gene matches: 0. This CDR3 contains 13 residues. CDR1 LNHNV and CDR2 YYDKDF come from the germline V gene (reference sequence).

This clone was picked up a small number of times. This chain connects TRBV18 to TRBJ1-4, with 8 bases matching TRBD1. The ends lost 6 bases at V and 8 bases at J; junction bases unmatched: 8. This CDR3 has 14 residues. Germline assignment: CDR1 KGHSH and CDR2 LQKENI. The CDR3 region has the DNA TGTGCCAGCTCGATCGGGACAGGTCGGGAAAAACTGTTTTTT. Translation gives CASSIGTGREKLFF.

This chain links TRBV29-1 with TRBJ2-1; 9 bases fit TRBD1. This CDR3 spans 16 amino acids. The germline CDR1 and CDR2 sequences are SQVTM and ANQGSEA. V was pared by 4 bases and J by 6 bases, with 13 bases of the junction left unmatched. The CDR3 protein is CSVAKILGTGTNEQFF. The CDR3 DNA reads TGCAGCGTTGCCAAAATCTTGGGGACAGGGACCAATGAGCAGTTCTTC.

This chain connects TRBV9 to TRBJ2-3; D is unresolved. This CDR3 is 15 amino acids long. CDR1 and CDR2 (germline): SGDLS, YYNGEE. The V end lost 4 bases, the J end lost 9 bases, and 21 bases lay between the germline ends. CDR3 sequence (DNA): TGTGCCAGCAGCCAAGGTGCCCCTTCCACCGGGACGCAGTATTTT. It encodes CASSQGAPSTGTQYF.

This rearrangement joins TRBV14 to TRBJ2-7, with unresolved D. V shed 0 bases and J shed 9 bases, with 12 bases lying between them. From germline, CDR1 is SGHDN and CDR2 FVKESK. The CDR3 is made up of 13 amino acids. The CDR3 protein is CASSQEVNLGQYF. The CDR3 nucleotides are TGTGCCAGCAGCCAAGAAGTAAATCTAGGGCAGTACTTC.

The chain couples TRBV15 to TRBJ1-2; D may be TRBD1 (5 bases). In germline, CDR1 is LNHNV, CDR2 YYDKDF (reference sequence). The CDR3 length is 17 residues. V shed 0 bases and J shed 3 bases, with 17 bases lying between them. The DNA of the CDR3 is TGTGCCACCAGCAGAGAATGGAGTTCACAGGCGGACTATGGCTACACCTTC. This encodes CATSREWSSQADYGYTF.

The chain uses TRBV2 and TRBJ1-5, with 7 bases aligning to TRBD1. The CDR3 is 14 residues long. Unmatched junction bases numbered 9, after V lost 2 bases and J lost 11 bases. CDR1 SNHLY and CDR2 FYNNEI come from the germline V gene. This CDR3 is CASSETGARRTQHF. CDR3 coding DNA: TGTGCCAGCAGTGAAACAGGGGCGAGGAGAACCCAGCATTTT.

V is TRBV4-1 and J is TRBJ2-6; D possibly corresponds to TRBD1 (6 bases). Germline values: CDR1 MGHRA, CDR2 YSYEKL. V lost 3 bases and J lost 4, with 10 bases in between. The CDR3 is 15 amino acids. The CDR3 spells CASSQFTGGANVLTF. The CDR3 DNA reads TGCGCCAGCAGCCAGTTCACAGGGGGGGCCAACGTCCTGACTTTC.